These 32 T cell receptor beta chains originate from one sample sequenced in a study of T cell responses to AZD1222 COVID-19 vaccine (dated by TCRdb to the early 2020s). The sample's time point label is to be understood as: about 28 days (+/-7) after the second vaccine dose. Receptor libraries were prepared by the immunoSEQ multiplex PCR assay. TCRdb holds this immuneACCESS table with in-frame rearrangements only. Some clones are missing; in checked studies, unresolved V genes explain under half, and the rest has no known cause. Here the sample has about 83,000 clones; approximately 90% occur a single time. Jointly, the top ten make up about 30% of the sample. The sample in question was peripheral blood, obtained 28 days after the second AZD1222 dose. The source is an adult who received the AZD1222 COVID-19 vaccine.

V gene TRBV28 combines with J gene TRBJ2-3; perhaps TRBD2 as D (6 bases). CDR1 and CDR2 (germline): MDHEN, SYDVKM. The CDR3 spans 13 residues. Trimming pared 5 bases from V and 3 bases from J, leaving 9 bases between. CDR3 coding DNA: TGTGCCAGCAGTCGGAGGGGAACAGATACGCAGTATTTT. This codes for CASSRRGTDTQYF. Looking up the rest from reference TRBV28 and TRBJ2-3 gives the full variable domain: DVKVTQSSRYLVKRTGEKVFLECVQDMDHENMFWYRQDPGLGLRLIYFSYDVKMKEKGDIPEGYSVSREKKERFSLILESASTNQTSMYLCASSRRGTDTQYFGPGTRLTVL.

This clone was detected only once. The J gene is TRBJ2-3, the V gene TRBV15, with D maybe TRBD1 (6 bases). The germline V gene encodes CDR1 LNHNV and CDR2 YYDKDF (reference sequence). The CDR3 spans 13 residues. V was trimmed by 6 bases and J by 3 bases, leaving 10 bases between them. The CDR3 loop is CATRQRGTDTQYF. CDR3 sequence (DNA): TGTGCCACCAGGCAGAGGGGGACAGATACGCAGTATTTT. The full variable domain, in which reference TRBV15 and TRBJ2-3 provide the parts outside the CDR3, is DAMVIQNPRYQVTQFGKPVTLSCSQTLNHNVMYWYQQKSSQAPKLLFHYYDKDFNNEADTPDNFQSRRPNTSFCFLDIRSPGLGDTAMYLCATRQRGTDTQYFGPGTRLTVL.

CDR3 nucleotides: TGTGCCAGCAGTTTATCTGTGGTGACGGGCTACACCTTC. Its protein product is CASSLSVVTGYTF. V and J are TRBV12-3 or TRBV12-4 and TRBJ1-2, with D unresolved. The CDR3 is made up of 13 amino acids. V was cut by 2 bases and J by 8 bases, with 12 bases left in between.

The chain joins TRBV5-5 to TRBJ1-3; D gene uncertain. Trimming took off 4 bases at V and 4 bases at J, with 18 bases between the two ends. The CDR3 length is 16 residues. Germline CDR1 is SGHKS and CDR2 is YYEKEE (reference sequence). In DNA, the CDR3 is TGTGCCAGCAGCCGGCAATCTCGGGAATCCGGAAACACCATATATTTT. This encodes CASSRQSRESGNTIYF.

The rearrangement joins TRBV10-2 to TRBJ2-7; 10 positions match TRBD2. The trim removed 4 bases at V and 4 bases at J, leaving 10 bases unmatched. Germline CDR1 is WSHSY and CDR2 is SAAADI. The CDR3 contains 16 residues. The CDR3 sequence: CASSGSLAGAHYEQYF. The CDR3 nucleotides are TGCGCCAGCAGTGGAAGTCTAGCGGGGGCTCATTACGAGCAGTACTTC.

The rearrangement links TRBV6-5 to TRBJ1-3, with D possibly matching TRBD1 (6 bases). Looked up from germline, CDR1 is MNHEY and CDR2 is SVGAGI. Trimming cost V 8 bases and J 2 bases, with 13 bases left between them. CDR3 length: 14 amino acids. CDR3 in DNA: TGTGCCAGCGGCCAAGGGGGGGCTGGAAACACCATATATTTT. Its protein is CASGQGGAGNTIYF.

This clone has a single count. The chain carries TRBV9 and TRBJ1-4, with D uncertain. The CDR3 length is 16 residues. CDR1 is SGDLS, CDR2 YYNGEE, per germline. V dropped 0 bases and J dropped 0 bases, with 9 bases sitting between them. This CDR3 is CASSVDEVATNEKLFF. The CDR3 coding sequence is TGTGCCAGCAGCGTAGATGAGGTCGCAACTAATGAAAAACTGTTTTTT.

The chain has TRBV18 and TRBJ1-1; D call uncertain. V lost 3 bases to trimming and J lost 3 bases, with 11 bases between them. The CDR3 length is 14 residues. Germline loops: CDR1 KGHSH, CDR2 LQKENI. The CDR3 spells CASSPQPFDTEAFF. As DNA, the CDR3 is TGTGCCAGCTCACCCCAGCCGTTTGACACTGAAGCTTTCTTT.

The V call is TRBV6-5, the J call TRBJ2-2; TRBD1 or TRBD2 may be the D gene (6 bases each). Germline lookup yields CDR1 MNHEY and CDR2 SVGAGI. The length of the CDR3 is 14 residues. Deletions cut 7 bases from V and 1 base from J, with 10 bases between. In DNA form, the CDR3 reads TGTGCCAGCAACGGGGGCTGGAACACCGGGGAGCTGTTTTTT. Amino acid sequence: CASNGGWNTGELFF.

This clone was observed once. This rearrangement joins TRBV7-8 to TRBJ2-7, with TRBD2 as a possible D gene (5 bases). Per the germline V gene, CDR1 is SGHVS and CDR2 is FQNEAQ. The CDR3 has 14 amino acids. V dropped 3 bases and J dropped 3 bases, with 12 bases sitting between them. The CDR3 sequence: CASSFSLARYEQYF. The DNA of the CDR3 is TGTGCCAGCAGCTTTAGCCTAGCACGCTACGAGCAGTACTTC.

Here the CDR3 reads CASSIKPHSTGGQPQHF. The DNA of the CDR3 is TGTGCCAGTAGCATCAAACCCCACTCGACAGGGGGGCAGCCCCAGCATTTT. The rearrangement uses TRBV19 and TRBJ1-5; 9 bases are a match to TRBD1. The germline V gene has CDR1 LNHDA and CDR2 SQIVND (reference sequence). The CDR3 is 17 residues long. The J segment lost 7 bases and the V segment lost 6 bases, leaving 16 bases of the junction unmatched.

The rearrangement uses TRBV5-6 and TRBJ1-3; TRBD1 agrees at 10 bases. This CDR3 spans 17 amino acids. From germline, CDR1 is SGHDT and CDR2 YYEEEE. Unmatched junction bases numbered 3, after V lost 0 bases and J lost 0 bases. The CDR3 DNA reads TGTGCCAGCAGCTTGGCGGGACAGGGGAGCTCTGGAAACACCATATATTTT. It encodes CASSLAGQGSSGNTIYF.

The CDR3 region is CASSLEGQYTDTQYF. The DNA for the CDR3 is TGCGCCAGCAGCTTGGAAGGACAGTACACAGATACGCAGTATTTT. The chain carries TRBV5-1 and TRBJ2-3; weak D call: TRBD1 (6 bases). The germline V and J ends were trimmed by 0 bases and 2 bases, with 10 bases remaining between them. Germline lookup yields CDR1 SGHRS and CDR2 YFSETQ. The CDR3 runs to 15 residues.

The CDR3 loop is CASSPGLAGQTQYF. In DNA form, the CDR3 reads TGTGCCAGCAGTCCAGGACTAGCGGGGCAAACGCAGTATTTT. This sequence joins TRBV28 and TRBJ2-3, with 12 positions matching TRBD2. The CDR3 is 14 amino acids. Per germline, CDR1 MDHEN and CDR2 SYDVKM. Trimming at V came to 5 bases and at J to 9 bases, leaving 6 bases not matched to a gene. The entire variable domain, with the rest obtained from reference TRBV28 and TRBJ2-3, is as follows: DVKVTQSSRYLVKRTGEKVFLECVQDMDHENMFWYRQDPGLGLRLIYFSYDVKMKEKGDIPEGYSVSREKKERFSLILESASTNQTSMYLCASSPGLAGQTQYFGPGTRLTVL.

The chain couples TRBV10-3 to TRBJ1-2; 9 bases fit TRBD1. The CDR3 covers 12 residues. In germline, CDR1 is ENHRY, CDR2 SYGVKD. J lost 5 bases, V lost 6 bases, and 1 base had no gene match. CDR3: CAISDRGYGYTF. CDR3 coding DNA: TGTGCCATCAGCGACAGGGGGTATGGCTACACCTTC.

The V call is TRBV6-5, the J call TRBJ1-1, with 8 bases lining up with TRBD1. The trim removed 7 bases at V and 11 bases at J, leaving 9 bases unmatched. The CDR3 length is 12 residues. CDR1 and CDR2 (germline): MNHEY, SVGAGI. CDR3 in DNA: TGTGCCAGCATCCGGGACAGGACCGGGGCTTTCTTT. This translates into CASIRDRTGAFF.

The V and J genes are TRBV12-3 or TRBV12-4 and TRBJ2-5; D is tentatively TRBD1 or TRBD2 (5 bases each). V was pared by 7 bases and J by 5 bases, with 14 bases between. The CDR3 extends over 13 amino acids. In nucleotides, the CDR3 is TGTGCCAGCACCGTCAGGGCGGGTGAGACCCAGTACTTC. Encoded protein: CASTVRAGETQYF.

The rearrangement joins TRBV12-5 to TRBJ1-1; the D is unclear. The V end lost 3 bases, the J end lost 0 bases, and 5 bases lay between the germline ends. Germline V gene sequence: CDR1 LGHNT, CDR2 FRNRAP. The CDR3 has 13 residues. The CDR3 bases are TGTGCTAGTGGTTTCGACCTGAACACTGAAGCTTTCTTT. It specifies CASGFDLNTEAFF.

Here the CDR3 DNA reads TGTGCCAGCAGTTATTCACCTTACACAGATACGCAGTATTTT. Amino acid sequence: CASSYSPYTDTQYF. The rearrangement links TRBV28 to TRBJ2-3; D is ambiguous. Trimming left V 4 bases short and J 2 bases short, with 10 bases between. Germline V gene data show CDR1 as MDHEN and CDR2 as SYDVKM. The CDR3 has 14 amino acids.

Comment on this clone: Distinct nucleotide sequences in the sample also encode this CDR3. The gene calls are TRBV29-1 and TRBJ1-5; TRBD1 matches 10 bases. From germline, CDR1 is SQVTM and CDR2 ANQGSEA. The V gene end was trimmed by 6 bases and the J gene end by 4 bases; junction bases not matched to a gene: 3. The CDR3 is 13 amino acids. This CDR3 reads CSVWTGGNQPQHF. Written as DNA, the CDR3 is TGCAGCGTCTGGACAGGGGGAAATCAGCCCCAGCATTTT.

The V gene is TRBV19, the J gene TRBJ2-7; no clear D gene. V was clipped by 3 bases and J by 1 base, with 4 bases between them. This CDR3 contains 12 residues. Germline CDR1 LNHDA, CDR2 SQIVND (reference sequence). The CDR3 DNA sequence: TGTGCCAGTAGTATGGGGTCCTACGAGCAGTACTTC. Encoded protein: CASSMGSYEQYF.

This clone was seen a single time. This chain uses TRBV7-3 with TRBJ2-7; TRBD1 aligns across 9 bases. V dropped 2 bases and J dropped 7; count of bases not matched to a gene: 12. The germline gives CDR1 SGHTA, CDR2 FQGTGA. The CDR3 consists of 16 residues. CDR3 region: CASSLLAGTGPQEQYF. Here the CDR3 DNA reads TGTGCCAGCAGCTTACTAGCCGGGACAGGGCCTCAAGAGCAGTACTTC.

This chain uses TRBV28 with TRBJ1-4; possible D gene TRBD1, 5 bases. V dropped 2 bases and J dropped 8 bases, with 9 bases sitting between them. The CDR3 length is 13 residues. CDR1 and CDR2 (germline): MDHEN, SYDVKM. This CDR3 reads CASSLQGREKLFF. The CDR3 bases are TGTGCCAGCAGTTTACAGGGACGAGAAAAACTGTTTTTT. Variable domain in full (rest from reference TRBV28 and TRBJ1-4): DVKVTQSSRYLVKRTGEKVFLECVQDMDHENMFWYRQDPGLGLRLIYFSYDVKMKEKGDIPEGYSVSREKKERFSLILESASTNQTSMYLCASSLQGREKLFFGSGTQLSVL.

The chain employs TRBV2 and TRBJ2-5; no clear D. The germline CDR1 and CDR2 sequences are SNHLY and FYNNEI. The CDR3 loop spans 13 amino acids. V dropped 5 bases and J dropped 2 bases, with 9 bases sitting between them. CDR3 residues: CASSWTEQETQYF. CDR3 nucleotides: TGTGCCAGCAGTTGGACGGAACAAGAGACCCAGTACTTC.

The genes are TRBV6-5 and TRBJ2-1, with 9 bases aligning to TRBD2. The CDR3 is 14 residues long. V dropped 6 bases and J dropped 2; count of bases not matched to a gene: 2. Germline-derived CDR1 and CDR2 are MNHEY and SVGAGI. Here the CDR3 DNA reads TGTGCCAGCAGACGACTAGCGGCCTACAATGAGCAGTTCTTC. Translation: CASRRLAAYNEQFF.

This clone occurred once. The chain links TRBV12-3 or TRBV12-4 to TRBJ1-2, with D hard to call. The CDR3 runs 11 residues. V was clipped by 3 bases and J by 7 bases, with 6 bases between them. The CDR3 spells CASSLRGGYTF. The CDR3 DNA is TGTGCCAGCAGTTTGCGGGGTGGCTACACCTTC.

The chain joins TRBV6-5 to TRBJ2-7, with D perhaps matching TRBD1 (6 bases). Germline CDR1 and CDR2: MNHEY and SVGAGI. There are 14 residues in the CDR3. Trimming left V 10 bases short and J 2 bases short, with 18 bases between. The CDR3 coding sequence is TGTGCCACTAACCTGGGACACAGAGCCTACGAGCAGTACTTC. It specifies CATNLGHRAYEQYF.

The gene calls are TRBV4-1 and TRBJ1-3, with D maybe TRBD1 (5 bases). The ends were cut back, 1 base at V and 4 bases at J, with 11 bases in the middle. Germline-derived CDR1 and CDR2 are MGHRA and YSYEKL. This CDR3 has 15 residues. CDR3 amino acids: CASSQVGGVGNTIYF. As DNA, the CDR3 is TGCGCCAGCAGCCAAGTAGGAGGGGTCGGAAACACCATATATTTT.

This chain joins TRBV7-2 and TRBJ2-5; D may match TRBD1 or TRBD2 (6 bases each). The V end was cut by 0 bases, the J end by 6 bases, with 17 bases between. Germline V gives CDR1 SGHTA, CDR2 FQGNSA. This CDR3 is built from 16 residues. This chain's CDR3 is CASSLAAGHIGKTQYF. In DNA form, the CDR3 reads TGTGCCAGCAGCTTAGCGGCGGGACACATAGGGAAGACCCAGTACTTC.

The chain links TRBV28 to TRBJ2-3; TRBD1 might be the D (5 bases). From germline, CDR1 is MDHEN and CDR2 SYDVKM. The ends were cut back, 2 bases at V and 2 bases at J, with 14 bases in the middle. The CDR3 has 16 amino acids. CDR3 amino acids: CASSLRPGLNTDTQYF. For the CDR3, the DNA is TGTGCCAGCAGTTTACGTCCAGGGCTGAACACAGATACGCAGTATTTT.

This chain uses TRBV7-3 with TRBJ2-2; 9 bases are shared with TRBD1. V lost 8 bases, J lost 5 bases, and 6 bases stayed unmatched. There are 14 residues in the CDR3. Germline CDR1 is SGHTA and CDR2 is FQGTGA. Written as DNA, the CDR3 is TGTGCCAGCGGGGGACAGGGAAGGACCGGGGAGCTGTTTTTT. Its translation is CASGGQGRTGELFF.

The DNA for the CDR3 is TGTGCCAGCAGCGTGGGGGGGCGAGGTACTGAAGCTTTCTTT. It is translated as CASSVGGRGTEAFF. The genes are TRBV9 and TRBJ1-1; D may be TRBD1 (6 bases). The CDR3 covers 14 residues. Per the germline V gene, CDR1 is SGDLS and CDR2 is YYNGEE. V gave up 2 bases and J gave up 5 bases, with 13 bases separating them. Full variable domain (remainder filled in from reference TRBV9 and TRBJ1-1): DSGVTQTPKHLITATGQRVTLRCSPRSGDLSVYWYQQSLDQGLQFLIQYYNGEERAKGNILERFSAQQFPDLHSELNLSSLELGDSALYFCASSVGGRGTEAFFGQGTRLTVV.